This TCR beta chain comes out of a study of blood T cell repertoires in COVID-19. Cohorts were based on clinical histories the participants reported. A case of COVID-19 had been met by exposed participants within 2 weeks before study entry. Original handling: How many nucleated cells were present was estimated from reference gene primer amplification. The method was immunoSEQ multiplex PCR; TCRdb's version includes in-frame clones alone and lacks a portion of them. V and J calls and clone size are copied from that table; D and trimming were computed from the DNA. The table lists about 430,000 clones, about 88% of them singletons. The TCR sequence derives from a woman in her late teens or twenties who had been exposed to COVID-19. Sequenced material: PBMCs or T cells enriched from blood (not recorded which).

The chain's CDR3 is CASSWADLMNTEAFF. The DNA for the CDR3 is TGTGCCAGTAGTTGGGCAGATCTTATGAACACTGAAGCTTTCTTT. This chain uses TRBV19 with TRBJ1-1; unclear D gene. V lost 5 bases and J lost 0, with 13 bases in between. CDR1 LNHDA and CDR2 SQIVND come from the germline V gene (reference sequence). The CDR3 has 15 amino acids.